This T cell receptor beta chain was found in a study of cytomegalovirus exposure and HLA in healthy donors. The CDR3 is 13 residues long. V lost 6 bases to trimming and J lost 5 bases; unmatched junction nucleotides: 6. Germline V gene lookup returns CDR1 LNHDA and CDR2 SQIVND (reference sequence). Study-level points and caveats: Per a later analysis, 16,951 TCR beta sequences showed association with HLA alleles at 0.05 false discovery rate.

Note on this clone: Its matching antigen is unknown.

13 Jbeta primers and 60 Vbeta primers were used for the PCR. The data were produced by immunoSEQ multiplex PCR, yet TCRdb's version contains in-frame clones alone and is incomplete. This table lists 70,000 to 75,000 clones. Sequences were obtained from PBMCs. This sequence was found in a female donor in good health and CMV-seropositive. This chain uses TRBV19 with TRBJ2-7; 8 nucleotides align to TRBD1. This chain's CDR3 is CASRPQGAHEQYF. Written as DNA, the CDR3 is TGTGCCAGTAGACCGCAGGGGGCCCACGAGCAGTACTTC.